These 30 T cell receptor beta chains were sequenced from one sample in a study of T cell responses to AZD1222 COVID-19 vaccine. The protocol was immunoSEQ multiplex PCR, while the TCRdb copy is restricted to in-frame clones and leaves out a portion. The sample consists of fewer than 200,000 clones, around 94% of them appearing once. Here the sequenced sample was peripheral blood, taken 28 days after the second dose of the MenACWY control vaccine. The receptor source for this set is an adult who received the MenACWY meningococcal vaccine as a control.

DNA of the CDR3: TGTGCCAGTATCGGGACAGCCTTCCAGCCCCAGCATTTT. Protein product: CASIGTAFQPQHF. The chain recombines TRBV19 with TRBJ1-5; 7 nucleotides match TRBD1. The CDR3 has 13 residues. Trimming removed 7 bases from V and 7 bases from J; junction bases left unmatched: 7. CDR1 and CDR2 (germline): LNHDA, SQIVND (reference sequence).

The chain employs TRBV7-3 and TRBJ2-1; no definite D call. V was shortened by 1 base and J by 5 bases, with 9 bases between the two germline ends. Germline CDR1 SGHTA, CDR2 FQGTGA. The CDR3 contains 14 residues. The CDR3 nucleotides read TGTGCCAGCAGCTTAATAGGGAAGCACAATGAGCAGTTCTTC. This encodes CASSLIGKHNEQFF.

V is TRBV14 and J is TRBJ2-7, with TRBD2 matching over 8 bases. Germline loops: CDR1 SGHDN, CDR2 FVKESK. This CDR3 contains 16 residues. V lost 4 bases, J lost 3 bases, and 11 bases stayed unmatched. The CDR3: CASSRGPAGEFYEQYF. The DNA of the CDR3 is TGTGCCAGCAGCCGAGGGCCAGCGGGAGAGTTCTACGAGCAGTACTTC. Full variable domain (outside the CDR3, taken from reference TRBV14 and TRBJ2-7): EAGVTQFPSHSVIEKGQTVTLRCDPISGHDNLYWYRRVMGKEIKFLLHFVKESKQDESGMPNNRFLAERTGGTYSTLKVQPAELEDSGVYFCASSRGPAGEFYEQYFGPGTRLTVT.

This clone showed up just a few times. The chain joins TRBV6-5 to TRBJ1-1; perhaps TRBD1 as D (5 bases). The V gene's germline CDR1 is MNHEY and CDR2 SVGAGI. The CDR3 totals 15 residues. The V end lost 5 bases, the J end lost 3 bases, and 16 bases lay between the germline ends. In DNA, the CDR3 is TGTGCCAGCAGTCCTTCAGGGTTCGGGGACACTGAAGCTTTCTTT. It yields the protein CASSPSGFGDTEAFF.

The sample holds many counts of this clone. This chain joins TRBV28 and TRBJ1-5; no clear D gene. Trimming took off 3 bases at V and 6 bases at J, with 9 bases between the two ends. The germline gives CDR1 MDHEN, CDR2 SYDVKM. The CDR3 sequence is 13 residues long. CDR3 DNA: TGTGCCAGCAGTTTTCCCGGGAGTCAGCCCCAGCATTTT. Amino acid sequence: CASSFPGSQPQHF.

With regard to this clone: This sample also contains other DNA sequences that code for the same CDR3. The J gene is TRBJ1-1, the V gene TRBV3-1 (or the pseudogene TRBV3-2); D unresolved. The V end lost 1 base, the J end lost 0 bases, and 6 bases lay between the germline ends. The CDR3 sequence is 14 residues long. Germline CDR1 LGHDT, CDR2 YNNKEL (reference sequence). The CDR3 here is CASSQGTLNTEAFF. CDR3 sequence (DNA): TGTGCCAGCAGCCAAGGCACGTTGAACACTGAAGCTTTCTTT.

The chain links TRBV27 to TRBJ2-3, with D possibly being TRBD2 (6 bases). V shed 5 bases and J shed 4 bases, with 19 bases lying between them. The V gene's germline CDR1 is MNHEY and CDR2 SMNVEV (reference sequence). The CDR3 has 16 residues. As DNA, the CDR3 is TGTGCCAGCAGTCCCAACTTGGGAGGAGGGTCAGATACGCAGTATTTT. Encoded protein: CASSPNLGGGSDTQYF.

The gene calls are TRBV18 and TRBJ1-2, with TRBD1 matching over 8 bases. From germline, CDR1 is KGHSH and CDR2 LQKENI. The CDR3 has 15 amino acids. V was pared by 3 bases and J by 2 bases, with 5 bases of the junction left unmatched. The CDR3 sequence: CASSPSDRANYGYTF. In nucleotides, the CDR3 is TGTGCCAGCTCACCCTCGGACAGGGCCAACTATGGCTACACCTTC.

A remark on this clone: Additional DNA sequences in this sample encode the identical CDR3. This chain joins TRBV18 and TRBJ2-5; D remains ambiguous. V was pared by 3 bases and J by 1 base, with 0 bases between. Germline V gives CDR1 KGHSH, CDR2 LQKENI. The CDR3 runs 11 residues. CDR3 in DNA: TGTGCCAGCTCACCCCAAGAGACCCAGTACTTC. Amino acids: CASSPQETQYF.

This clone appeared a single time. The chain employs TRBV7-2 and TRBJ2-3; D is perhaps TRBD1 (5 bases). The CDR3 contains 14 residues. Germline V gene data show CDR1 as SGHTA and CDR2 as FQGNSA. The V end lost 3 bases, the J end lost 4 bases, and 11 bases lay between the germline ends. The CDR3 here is CASSLLVGPDTQYF. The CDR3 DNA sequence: TGTGCCAGCAGCTTGTTGGTGGGGCCAGATACGCAGTATTTT.

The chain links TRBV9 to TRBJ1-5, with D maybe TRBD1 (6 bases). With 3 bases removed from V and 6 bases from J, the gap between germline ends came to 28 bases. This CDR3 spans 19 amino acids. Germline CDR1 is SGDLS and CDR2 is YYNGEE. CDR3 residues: CASSEHGPQQGNWRQPQHF. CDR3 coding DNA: TGTGCCAGCAGCGAGCACGGTCCCCAACAGGGTAATTGGCGTCAGCCCCAGCATTTT.

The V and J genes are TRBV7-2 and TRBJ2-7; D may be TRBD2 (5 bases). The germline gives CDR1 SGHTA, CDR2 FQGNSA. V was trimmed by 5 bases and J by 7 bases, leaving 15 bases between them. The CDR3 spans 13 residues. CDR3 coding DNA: TGTGCCAGCAGCCAAGCCCCGGGAAGGGAGCAGTACTTC. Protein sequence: CASSQAPGREQYF.

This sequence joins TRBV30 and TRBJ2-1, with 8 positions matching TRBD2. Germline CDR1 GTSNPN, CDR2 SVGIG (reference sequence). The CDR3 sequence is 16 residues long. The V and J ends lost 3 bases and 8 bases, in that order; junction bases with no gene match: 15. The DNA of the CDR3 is TGTGCCTGGAGCGCCCTTTGGAGCGGGAGTTCTTATGAGCAGTTCTTC. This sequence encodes CAWSALWSGSSYEQFF.

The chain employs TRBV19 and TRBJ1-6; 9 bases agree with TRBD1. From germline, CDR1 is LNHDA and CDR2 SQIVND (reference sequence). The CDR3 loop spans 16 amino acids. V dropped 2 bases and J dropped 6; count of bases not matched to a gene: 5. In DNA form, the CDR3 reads TGTGCCAGTAGTATAAGGGACAGGGCAACTAATTCACCCCTCCACTTT. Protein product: CASSIRDRATNSPLHF.

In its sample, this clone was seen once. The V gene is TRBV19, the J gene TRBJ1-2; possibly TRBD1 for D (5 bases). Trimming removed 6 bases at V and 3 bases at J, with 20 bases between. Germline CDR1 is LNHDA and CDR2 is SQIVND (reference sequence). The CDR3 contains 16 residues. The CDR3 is CASRSEGRGVDYGYTF. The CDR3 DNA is TGTGCCAGTAGGTCCGAGGGACGAGGGGTTGACTATGGCTACACCTTC.

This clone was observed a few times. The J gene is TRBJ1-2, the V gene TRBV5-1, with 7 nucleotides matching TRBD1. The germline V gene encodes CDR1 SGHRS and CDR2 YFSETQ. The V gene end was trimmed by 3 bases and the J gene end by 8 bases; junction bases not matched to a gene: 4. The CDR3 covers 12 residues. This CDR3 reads CASSWTGEGYTF. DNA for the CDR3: TGCGCCAGCAGCTGGACAGGAGAGGGCTACACCTTC. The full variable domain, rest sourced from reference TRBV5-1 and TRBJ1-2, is KAGVTQTPRYLIKTRGQQVTLSCSPISGHRSVSWYQQTPGQGLQFLFEYFSETQRNKGNFPGRFSGRQFSNSRSEMNVSTLELGDSALYLCASSWTGEGYTFGSGTRLTVV.

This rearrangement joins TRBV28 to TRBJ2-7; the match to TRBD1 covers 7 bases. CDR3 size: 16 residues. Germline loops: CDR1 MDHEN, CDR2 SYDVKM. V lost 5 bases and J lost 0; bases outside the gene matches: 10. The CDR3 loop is CASSPFTGAFSYEQYF. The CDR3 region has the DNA TGTGCCAGCAGTCCATTCACAGGGGCCTTCTCCTACGAGCAGTACTTC.

The CDR3, as DNA: TGTGCCAGCAGCCCAGGACAGGGGCAAGAGACCCAGTACTTC. This sequence encodes CASSPGQGQETQYF. The gene calls are TRBV7-9 and TRBJ2-5, with 9 bases fitting TRBD1. The V gene's germline CDR1 is SEHNR and CDR2 FQNEAQ (reference sequence). V was pared by 5 bases and J by 2 bases, with 3 bases of the junction left unmatched. This CDR3 is built from 14 residues.

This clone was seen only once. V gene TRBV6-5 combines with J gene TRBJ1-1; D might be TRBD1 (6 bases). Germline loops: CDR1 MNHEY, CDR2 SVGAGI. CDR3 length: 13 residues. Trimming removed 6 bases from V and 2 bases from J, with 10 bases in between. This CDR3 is CASSDRFNTEAFF. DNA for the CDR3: TGTGCCAGCAGCGACAGGTTTAACACTGAAGCTTTCTTT.

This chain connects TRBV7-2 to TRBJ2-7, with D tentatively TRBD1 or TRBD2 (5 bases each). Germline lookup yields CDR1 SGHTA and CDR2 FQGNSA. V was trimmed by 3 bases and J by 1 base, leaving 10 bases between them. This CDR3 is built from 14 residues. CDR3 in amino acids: CASSFPGPSYEQYF. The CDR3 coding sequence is TGTGCCAGCAGCTTCCCGGGACCGTCCTACGAGCAGTACTTC.

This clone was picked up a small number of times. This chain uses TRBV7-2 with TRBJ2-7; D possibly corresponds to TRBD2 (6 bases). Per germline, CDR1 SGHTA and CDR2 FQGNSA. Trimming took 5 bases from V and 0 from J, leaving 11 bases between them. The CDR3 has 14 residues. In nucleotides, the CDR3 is TGTGCCAGCAGCACCGGGACTGGCTCCTACGAGCAGTACTTC. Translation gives CASSTGTGSYEQYF.

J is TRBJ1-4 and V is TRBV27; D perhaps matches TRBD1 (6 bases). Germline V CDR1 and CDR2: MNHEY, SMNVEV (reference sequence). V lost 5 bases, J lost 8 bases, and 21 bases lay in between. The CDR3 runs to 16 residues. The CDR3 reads CASSINPGEAEEKLFF. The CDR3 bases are TGTGCCAGCAGTATAAACCCAGGGGAGGCAGAGGAAAAACTGTTTTTT. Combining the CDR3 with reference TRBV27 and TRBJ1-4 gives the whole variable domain EAQVTQNPRYLITVTGKKLTVTCSQNMNHEYMSWYRQDPGLGLRQIYYSMNVEVTDKGDVPEGYKVSRKEKRNFPLILESPSPNQTSLYFCASSINPGEAEEKLFFGSGTQLSVL.

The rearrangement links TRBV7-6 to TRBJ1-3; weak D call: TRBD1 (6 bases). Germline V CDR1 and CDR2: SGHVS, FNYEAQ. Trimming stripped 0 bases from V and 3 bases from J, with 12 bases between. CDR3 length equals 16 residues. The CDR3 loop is CASSLARGIGGNTIYF. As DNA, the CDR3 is TGTGCCAGCAGCTTAGCGAGGGGGATAGGTGGAAACACCATATATTTT.

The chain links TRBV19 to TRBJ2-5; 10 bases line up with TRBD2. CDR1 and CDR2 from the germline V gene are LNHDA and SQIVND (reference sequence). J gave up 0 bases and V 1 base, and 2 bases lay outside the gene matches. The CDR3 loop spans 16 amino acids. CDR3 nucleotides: TGTGCCAGTAGTATAGGACTAGCGGGCTACCAAGAGACCCAGTACTTC. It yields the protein CASSIGLAGYQETQYF.

In DNA form, the CDR3 reads TGTGCCAGCAGCTTGCCCGGGACCTCCGAGCAGTACTTC. As protein: CASSLPGTSEQYF. J is TRBJ2-7 and V is TRBV5-6; D tentatively fits TRBD1 or TRBD2 (5 bases each). This CDR3 spans 13 amino acids. The germline gives CDR1 SGHDT, CDR2 YYEEEE. Trimming took off 1 base at V and 6 bases at J, with 11 bases between the two ends.

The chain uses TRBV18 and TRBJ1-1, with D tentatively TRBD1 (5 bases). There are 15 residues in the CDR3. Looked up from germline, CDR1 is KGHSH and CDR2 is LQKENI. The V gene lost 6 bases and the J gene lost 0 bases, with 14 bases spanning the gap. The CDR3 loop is CASSLTQALNTEAFF. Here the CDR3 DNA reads TGTGCCAGCTCCCTCACACAGGCGTTGAACACTGAAGCTTTCTTT.

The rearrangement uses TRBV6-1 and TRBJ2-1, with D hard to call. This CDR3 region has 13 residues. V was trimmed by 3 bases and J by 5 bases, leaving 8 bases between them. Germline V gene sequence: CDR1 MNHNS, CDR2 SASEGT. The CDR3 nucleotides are TGTGCCAGCAGTGACCCGGGTGACAATGAGCAGTTCTTC. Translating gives CASSDPGDNEQFF.

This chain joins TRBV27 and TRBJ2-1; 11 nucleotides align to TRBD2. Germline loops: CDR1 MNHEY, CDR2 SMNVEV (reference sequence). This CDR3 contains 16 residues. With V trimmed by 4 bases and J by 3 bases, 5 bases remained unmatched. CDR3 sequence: CASSSKLAGDYNEQFF. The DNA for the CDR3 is TGTGCCAGCAGTTCCAAACTAGCGGGAGACTACAATGAGCAGTTCTTC.

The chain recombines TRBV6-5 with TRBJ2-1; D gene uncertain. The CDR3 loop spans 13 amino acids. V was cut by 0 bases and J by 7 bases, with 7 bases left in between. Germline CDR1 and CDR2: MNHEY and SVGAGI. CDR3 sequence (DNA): TGTGCCAGCAGTTACTCGTCCGTTAATGAGCAGTTCTTC. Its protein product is CASSYSSVNEQFF.

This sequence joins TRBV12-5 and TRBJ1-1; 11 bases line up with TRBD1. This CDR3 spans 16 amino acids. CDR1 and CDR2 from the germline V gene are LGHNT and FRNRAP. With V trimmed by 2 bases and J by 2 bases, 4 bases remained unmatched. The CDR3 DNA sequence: TGTGCTAGTGGTTTGTGGGGACAGGGGGGAAACACTGAAGCTTTCTTT. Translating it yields CASGLWGQGGNTEAFF.